This T cell receptor (beta chain) was observed in a study of CD8+CD57+ T cells in acquired aplastic anemia. As concerns this clonotype: Antigen specificity is unknown.

Study results and caveats: Controls and patients did not differ significantly in CD8+ Simpson's diversity.

Sequencing was done on patients that had shown CD8+CD57+ cell expansion by flow cytometry. TCR beta VDJ combinations and CDR3 sequences were profiled from genomic DNA. TCRdb passed the reads through MiXCR, listing each CDR3 protein once. The data show 180,000 or so distinct CDR3 sequences, approximately 48% seen once. V lost 5 bases, J lost 3 bases, and 10 bases stayed unmatched. The CDR3 length is 17 residues. CDR1 is KGHSH and CDR2 is LQKENI in the germline V gene. The source of this sequence is a human donor with aplastic anemia. Specimen: sorted CD4+, CD8+, or CD8+CD57+ T cells (not recorded which) from PBMCs. The V and J genes are TRBV18 and TRBJ1-1; 12 nucleotides line up with TRBD1. The CDR3 DNA follows: TGTGCCAGCTCAGCCCTTCGGGACAGGGGGCGGCACACTGAAGCTTTCTTT. This codes for CASSALRDRGRHTEAFF.